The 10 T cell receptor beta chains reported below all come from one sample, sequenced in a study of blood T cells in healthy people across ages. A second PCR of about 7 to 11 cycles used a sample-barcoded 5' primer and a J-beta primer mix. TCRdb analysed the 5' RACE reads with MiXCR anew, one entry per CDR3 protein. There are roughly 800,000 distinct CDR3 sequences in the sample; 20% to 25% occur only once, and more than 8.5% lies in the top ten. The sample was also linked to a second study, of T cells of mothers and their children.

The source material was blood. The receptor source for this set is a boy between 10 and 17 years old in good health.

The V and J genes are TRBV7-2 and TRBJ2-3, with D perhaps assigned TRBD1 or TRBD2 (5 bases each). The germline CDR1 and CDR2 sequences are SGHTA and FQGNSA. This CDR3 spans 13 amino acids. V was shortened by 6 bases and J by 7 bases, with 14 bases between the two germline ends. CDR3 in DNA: TGTGCCAGCAGTCGGACCGGGGCTAATACGCAGTATTTT. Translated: CASSRTGANTQYF. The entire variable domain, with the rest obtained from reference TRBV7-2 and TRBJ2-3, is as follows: GAGVSQSPSNKVTEKGKDVELRCDPISGHTALYWYRQSLGQGLEFLIYFQGNSAPDKSGLPSDRFSAERTGGSVSTLTIQRTQQEDSAVYLCASSRTGANTQYFGPGTRLTVL.

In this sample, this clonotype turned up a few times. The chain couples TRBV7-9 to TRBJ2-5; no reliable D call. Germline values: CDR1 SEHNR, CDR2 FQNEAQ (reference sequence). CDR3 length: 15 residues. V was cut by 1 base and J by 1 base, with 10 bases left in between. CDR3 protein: CASSLGPAPQETQYF. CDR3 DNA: TGTGCCAGCAGCTTAGGGCCCGCCCCCCAAGAGACCCAGTACTTC.

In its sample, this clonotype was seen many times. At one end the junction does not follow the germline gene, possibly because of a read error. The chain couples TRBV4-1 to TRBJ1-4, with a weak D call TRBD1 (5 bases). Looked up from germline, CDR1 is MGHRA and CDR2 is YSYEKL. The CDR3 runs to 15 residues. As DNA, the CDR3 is TGCGCCAGCAGTCAAGCCAGAGGGGAAAATGAAAAACTGTTTTTT. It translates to CASSQARGENEKLFF.

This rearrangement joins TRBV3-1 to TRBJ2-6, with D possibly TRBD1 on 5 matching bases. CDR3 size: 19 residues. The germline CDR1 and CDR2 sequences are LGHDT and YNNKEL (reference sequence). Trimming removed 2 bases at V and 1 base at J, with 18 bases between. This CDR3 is CASSQNMGRASSGANVLTF. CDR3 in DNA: TGTGCCAGCAGCCAAAATATGGGCAGGGCCTCGTCTGGGGCCAACGTCCTGACTTTC.

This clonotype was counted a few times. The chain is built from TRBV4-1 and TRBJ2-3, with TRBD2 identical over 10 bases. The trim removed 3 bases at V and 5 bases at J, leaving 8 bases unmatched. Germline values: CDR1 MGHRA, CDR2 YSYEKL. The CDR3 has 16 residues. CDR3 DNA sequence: TGCGCCAGCAGCCAGGATCTAGCGGGAGCATTAGATACGCAGTATTTT. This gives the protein CASSQDLAGALDTQYF.

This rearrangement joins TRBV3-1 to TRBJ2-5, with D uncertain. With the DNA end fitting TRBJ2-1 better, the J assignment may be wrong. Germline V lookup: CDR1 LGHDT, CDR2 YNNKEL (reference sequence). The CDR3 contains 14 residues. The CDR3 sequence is CASSRLGTYNEQFF. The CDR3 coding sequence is TGTGCCAGCAGCCGACTGGGGACCTACAATGAGCAGTTCTTC.

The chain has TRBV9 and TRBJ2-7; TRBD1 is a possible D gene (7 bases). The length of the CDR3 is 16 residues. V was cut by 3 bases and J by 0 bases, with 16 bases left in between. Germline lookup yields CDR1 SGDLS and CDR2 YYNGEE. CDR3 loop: CASSATGAGSSYEQYF. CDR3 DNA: TGTGCCAGCAGCGCCACAGGGGCCGGGAGCTCCTACGAGCAGTACTTC. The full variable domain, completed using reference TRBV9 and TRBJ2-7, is DSGVTQTPKHLITATGQRVTLRCSPRSGDLSVYWYQQSLDQGLQFLIQYYNGEERAKGNILERFSAQQFPDLHSELNLSSLELGDSALYFCASSATGAGSSYEQYFGPGTRLTVT.

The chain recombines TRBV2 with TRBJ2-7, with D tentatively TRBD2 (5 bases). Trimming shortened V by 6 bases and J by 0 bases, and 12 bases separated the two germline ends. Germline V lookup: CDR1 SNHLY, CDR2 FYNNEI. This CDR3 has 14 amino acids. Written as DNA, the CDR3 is TGTGCCAGCAGAGGAGGTCGAAGCTCCTACGAGCAGTACTTC. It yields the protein CASRGGRSSYEQYF.

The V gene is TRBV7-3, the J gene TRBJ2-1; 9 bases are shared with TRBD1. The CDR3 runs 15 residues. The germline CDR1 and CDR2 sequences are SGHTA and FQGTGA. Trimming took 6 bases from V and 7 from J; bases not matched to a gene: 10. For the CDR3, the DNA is TGTGCCAGCAGGTCCGCGCCGGGACAGGGAAATGAGCAGTTCTTC. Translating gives CASRSAPGQGNEQFF.

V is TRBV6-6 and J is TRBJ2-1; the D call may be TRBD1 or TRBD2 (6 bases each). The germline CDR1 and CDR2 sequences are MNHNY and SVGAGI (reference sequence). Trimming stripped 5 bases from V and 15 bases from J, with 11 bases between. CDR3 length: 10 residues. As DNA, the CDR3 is TGTGCCAGCAGTCAGGGGAGGCGGTTCTTC. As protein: CASSQGRRFF.